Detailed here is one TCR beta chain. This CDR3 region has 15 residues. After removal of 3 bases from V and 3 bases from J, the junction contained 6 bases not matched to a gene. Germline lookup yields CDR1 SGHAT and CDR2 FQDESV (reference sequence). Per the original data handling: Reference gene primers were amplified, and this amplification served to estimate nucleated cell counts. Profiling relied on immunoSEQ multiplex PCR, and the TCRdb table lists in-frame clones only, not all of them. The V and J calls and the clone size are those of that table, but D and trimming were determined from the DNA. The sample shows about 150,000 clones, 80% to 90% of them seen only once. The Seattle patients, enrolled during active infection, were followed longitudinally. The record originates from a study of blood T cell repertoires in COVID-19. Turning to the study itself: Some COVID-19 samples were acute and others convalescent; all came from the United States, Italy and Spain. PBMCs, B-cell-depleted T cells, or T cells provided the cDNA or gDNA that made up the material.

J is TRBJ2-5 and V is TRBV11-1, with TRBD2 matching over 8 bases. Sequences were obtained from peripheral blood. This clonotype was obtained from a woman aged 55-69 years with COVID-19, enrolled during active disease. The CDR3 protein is CASSLRTSNEETQYF. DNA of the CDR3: TGTGCCAGCAGCTTGCGGACTAGCAATGAAGAGACCCAGTACTTC.